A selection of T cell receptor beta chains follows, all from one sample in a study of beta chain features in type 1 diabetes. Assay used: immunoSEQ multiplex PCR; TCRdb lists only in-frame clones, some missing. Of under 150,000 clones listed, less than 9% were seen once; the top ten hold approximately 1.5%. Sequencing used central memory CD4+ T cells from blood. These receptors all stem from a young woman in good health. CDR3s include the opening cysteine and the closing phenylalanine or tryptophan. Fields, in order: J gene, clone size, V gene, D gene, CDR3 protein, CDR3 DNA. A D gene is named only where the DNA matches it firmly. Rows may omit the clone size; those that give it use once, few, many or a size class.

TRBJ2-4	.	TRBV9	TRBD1	CASSPRPGQGSGLAKNIQYF	TGTGCCAGCAGCCCCCGACCGGGACAGGGTTCAGGTCTAGCCAAAAACATTCAGTACTTC
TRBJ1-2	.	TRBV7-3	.	CASSPTSDTNYGYTF	TGTGCCAGCAGCCCTACCTCGGACACAAACTATGGCTACACCTTC
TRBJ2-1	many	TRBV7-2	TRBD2	CASSVAGLVIGNEQFF	TGTGCCAGCAGCGTCGCGGGACTAGTAATCGGCAATGAGCAGTTCTTC
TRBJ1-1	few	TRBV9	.	CASSVRRDTEAFF	TGTGCCAGCAGCGTACGCCGGGACACTGAAGCTTTCTTT
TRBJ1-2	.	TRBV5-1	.	CASSAGDANYGYTF	TGCGCCAGCAGCGCCGGAGACGCTAACTATGGCTACACCTTC
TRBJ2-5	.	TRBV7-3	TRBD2	CASSKIAGTKETQYF	TGTGCCAGCAGCAAAATAGCGGGGACAAAAGAGACCCAGTACTTC
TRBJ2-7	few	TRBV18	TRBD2	CASSPRGSSGSYEQYF	TGTGCCAGCTCACCACGCGGGAGTTCAGGCTCCTACGAGCAGTACTTC
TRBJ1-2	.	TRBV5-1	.	CASSSGQPSYGYTF	TGCGCCAGCAGCTCCGGACAGCCCTCCTATGGCTACACCTTC
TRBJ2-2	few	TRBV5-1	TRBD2	CASSRTSGNTGELFF	TGCGCCAGCAGCCGGACTAGCGGAAACACCGGGGAGCTGTTTTTT
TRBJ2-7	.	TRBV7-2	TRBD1	CASSLLARGQDEQYF	TGTGCCAGCAGCTTATTGGCCAGGGGGCAAGACGAGCAGTACTTC
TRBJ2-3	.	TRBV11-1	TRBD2	CASSLTGGLAATDTQYF	TGTGCCAGCAGCCTAACCGGGGGACTAGCGGCCACAGATACGCAGTATTTT
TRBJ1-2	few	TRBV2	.	CASSERDYGYTF	TGTGCCAGCAGTGAGCGTGACTATGGCTACACCTTC
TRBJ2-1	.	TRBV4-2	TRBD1	CASSQARTGGAGSYNEQFF	TGTGCCAGCAGCCAGGCCAGGACAGGGGGCGCAGGCTCCTACAATGAGCAGTTCTTC
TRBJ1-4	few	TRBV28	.	CASSSGALDEKLFF	TGTGCCAGCAGCTCAGGGGCCCTTGATGAAAAACTGTTTTTT
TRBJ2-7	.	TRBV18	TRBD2	CASSPAGDHEQYF	TGTGCCAGCTCACCAGCGGGAGACCACGAGCAGTACTTC
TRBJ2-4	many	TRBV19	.	CASSTHTTGKNIQYF	TGTGCCAGTAGTACCCATACGACAGGAAAAAACATTCAGTACTTC
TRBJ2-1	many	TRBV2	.	CASSYSEQFF	TGTGCCAGCAGTTATAGCGAGCAGTTCTTC
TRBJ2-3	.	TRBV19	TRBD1	CASSTVRDRSTDTQYF	TGTGCCAGTAGTACAGTCCGGGACAGGTCTACAGATACGCAGTATTTT
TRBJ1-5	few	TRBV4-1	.	CASSQDRDPEEPQHF	TGCGCCAGCAGCCAAGACAGGGATCCCGAGGAGCCCCAGCATTTT
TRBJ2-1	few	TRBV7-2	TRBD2	CASSPGNGLAGSNEQFF	TGTGCCAGCAGCCCGGGAAACGGACTAGCGGGAAGTAATGAGCAGTTCTTC
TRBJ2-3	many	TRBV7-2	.	CASSLDSSTDTQYF	TGTGCCAGCAGCTTAGATTCTAGCACAGATACGCAGTATTTT
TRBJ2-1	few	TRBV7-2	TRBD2	CASSPRRGGSSYNEQFF	TGTGCCAGCAGCCCACGACGCGGGGGGAGCTCCTACAATGAGCAGTTCTTC
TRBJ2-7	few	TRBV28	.	CASSTPGLRVGNEQYF	TGTGCCAGCAGTACCCCGGGACTCAGGGTCGGTAACGAGCAGTACTTC
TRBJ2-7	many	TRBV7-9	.	CASSQAIGTEQYF	TGTGCCAGCAGCCAAGCGATCGGCACCGAGCAGTACTTC
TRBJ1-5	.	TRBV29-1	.	CSVARGKDQPQHF	TGCAGCGTTGCGCGGGGGAAGGATCAGCCCCAGCATTTT
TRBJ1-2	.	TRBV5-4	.	CASSFIEGYYGYTF	TGTGCCAGCAGCTTCATCGAGGGATACTATGGCTACACCTTC
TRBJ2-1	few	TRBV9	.	CASSVEGTGHEQFF	TGTGCCAGCAGCGTAGAGGGGACTGGTCATGAGCAGTTCTTC
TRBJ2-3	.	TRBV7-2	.	CASSLEGRVPDTQYF	TGTGCCAGCAGCTTAGAGGGCAGGGTTCCAGATACGCAGTATTTT
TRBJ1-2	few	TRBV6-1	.	CASRPGINYGYTF	TGTGCCAGCAGACCAGGGATTAACTATGGCTACACCTTC
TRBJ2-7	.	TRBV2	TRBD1	CASVPGQGTYEQYF	TGTGCCAGCGTACCGGGACAGGGGACCTACGAGCAGTACTTC
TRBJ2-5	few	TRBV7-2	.	CASSSQGIQETQYF	TGTGCCAGCAGCTCTCAGGGAATACAAGAGACCCAGTACTTC
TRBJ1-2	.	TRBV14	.	CASSHNRVGGYTF	TGTGCCAGCAGCCATAACAGGGTTGGTGGCTACACCTTC
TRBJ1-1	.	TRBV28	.	CASSLRRPTEAFF	TGTGCCAGCAGTTTACGCAGGCCCACTGAAGCTTTCTTT
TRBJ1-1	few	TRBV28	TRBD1	CASSNSHPGQGLRTEAFF	TGTGCCAGCAGTAACAGTCACCCGGGACAGGGGCTTCGCACTGAAGCTTTCTTT
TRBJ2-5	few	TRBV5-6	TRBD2	CASSMTGTTETQYF	TGTGCCAGCAGCATGACCGGGACTACAGAGACCCAGTACTTC
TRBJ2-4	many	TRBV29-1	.	CSVVQGAQNIQYF	TGCAGCGTTGTACAAGGGGCCCAAAACATTCAGTACTTC
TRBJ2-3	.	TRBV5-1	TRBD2	CASSQDGTSGRGTDTQYF	TGCGCCAGCAGCCAGGATGGGACTAGCGGGAGAGGCACAGATACGCAGTATTTT
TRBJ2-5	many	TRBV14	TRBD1	CASSRLGQGDETQYF	TGTGCCAGCAGCCGTCTTGGACAGGGTGACGAGACCCAGTACTTC
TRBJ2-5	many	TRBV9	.	CASSVQAGWETQYF	TGTGCCAGCAGCGTACAGGCAGGGTGGGAGACCCAGTACTTC
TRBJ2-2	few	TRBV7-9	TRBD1	CASSHTGGGNTGELFF	TGTGCCAGCAGTCATACAGGGGGCGGGAACACCGGGGAGCTGTTTTTT